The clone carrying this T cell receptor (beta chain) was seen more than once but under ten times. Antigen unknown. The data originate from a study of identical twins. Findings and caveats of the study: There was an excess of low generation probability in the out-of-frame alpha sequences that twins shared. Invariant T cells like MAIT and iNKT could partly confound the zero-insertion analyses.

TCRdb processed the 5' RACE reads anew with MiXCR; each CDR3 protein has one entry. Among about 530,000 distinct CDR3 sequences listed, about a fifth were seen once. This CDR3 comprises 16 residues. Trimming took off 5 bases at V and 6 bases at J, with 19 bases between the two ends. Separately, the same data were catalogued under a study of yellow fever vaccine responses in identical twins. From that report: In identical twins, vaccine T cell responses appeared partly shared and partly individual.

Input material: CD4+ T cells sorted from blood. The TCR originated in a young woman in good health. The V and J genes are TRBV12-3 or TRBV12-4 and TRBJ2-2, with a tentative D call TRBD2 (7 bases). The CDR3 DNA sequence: TGTGCCAGCAGTCCTCGTCGGAGGGGGGGGGCCGGGGAGCTGTTTTTT. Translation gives CASSPRRRGGAGELFF.